The rows below give T cell receptor beta chains drawn from one sample of a study of cytomegalovirus exposure and HLA in healthy donors. TCRdb keeps only in-frame clones here, not all; method: immunoSEQ multiplex PCR. The sample carries 150,000 to 200,000 clones, about 80% recorded once. Specimen: PBMCs. These receptor sequences come from a woman between 18 and 29 years old in good health and CMV-seropositive. The CDR3 runs from the conserved cysteine through the conserved F or W.

CDR3aa | v_gene
CASSQGGQAGGKETQYF | TRBV4-1
CASSWSGGEQETQYF | TRBV7-3
CASTTRPSYNEQFF | TRBV30
CASSVTTVPQETQYF | TRBV9
CAWGGQINTEAFF | TRBV30
CASNSRWLGQTYGYTF | TRBV2
CASSFLAGAAGVYNEQFF | TRBV5-6
CASIALGAIDTQYF | TRBV5-6
CASSSRRQESSGNTIYF | TRBV18
CASSLYVGLYEQYF | TRBV28
CASTQHGQGSNQPQHF | TRBV19
CASQGGLAVNEQFF | TRBV28
CSVCLGTDGLEAFF | TRBV29-1
CASSFGRTGQENEQFF | TRBV5-8
CASSPRTETKNIQYF | TRBV19
CSVSGLLDTDTQYF | TRBV29-1
CASSPPGTSTDTQYF | TRBV18
CASSYTAGGQGEQFF | TRBV6-5
CASSPKTPNYGYTF | TRBV7-9
CASSPQGTANNEQFF | TRBV6-1
CASSSEQGGSPLHF | TRBV5-1
CASSVEGGGQYNEQFF | TRBV6-4
CASSSHPTGGSTDTQYF | TRBV11-1
CASNPDTYYGYTF | TRBV6-1
CASSFVGLRNSPLHF | TRBV7-2
CASGPTGGNGYTF | TRBV9
CAWNAGLNYGYTF | TRBV30
CASSHSTGRANYGYTF | TRBV7-9
CASSVGGQPRTPLHF | TRBV9
CASSVGGTEAFF | TRBV2
CAISERDTPNYGYTF | TRBV10-3
CASSEGGGTDTQYF | TRBV6-4
CSVSGTGTYEQYF | TRBV29-1
CASSSPQGVYGNTIYF | TRBV6-5
CASSMGGIYGYTF | TRBV6-5
CASSERQGFTNEQYF | TRBV6-1
CASSFAGYNEQFF | TRBV27
CASSHLQGDNEQFF | TRBV4-1
CASSHLPTSGGTYQETQYF | TRBV4-3
CAWSLGGRSEAFF | TRBV30
CASSSPGRTNQPQHF | TRBV28
CASRSAGVQEETQYF | TRBV19
CASRTGAGEQFF | TRBV27
CASSFSAGAFF | TRBV28
CASSLMPGEAFF | TRBV27
CASSVAPGDQPQHF | TRBV9
CASRGQSYEQYF | TRBV27
CASSSRPLDGYTF | TRBV6-5
CAAWTGNGANGLTF | TRBV6-6
CASTLGAGAFNEQFF | TRBV9